This entry features one T cell receptor (beta chain) sequence. Using immunoSEQ multiplex PCR, the repertoire was profiled, and TCRdb retains in-frame clones only, with some absent. Here the sample spans tens of thousands of clones, 80% to 95% being singletons. This sample was taken from a study of T cell changes during pregnancy in multiple sclerosis. The CDR3 runs 11 residues. CDR1 is DFQATT and CDR2 is SNEGSKA in the germline V gene (reference sequence). V lost 6 bases, J lost 8 bases, and 13 bases lay in between. V usage is TRBV20-1 and J usage is TRBJ1-2, with a tentative D call TRBD1 (6 bases). The receptor was derived from a female donor with multiple sclerosis, enrolled in a pregnancy study. The material sequenced was peripheral blood, taken in the first trimester of pregnancy. Written as DNA, the CDR3 is TGCAGTGCATGGGAGGGGGGAGGCTACACCTTC. It is translated as CSAWEGGGYTF.